The rows below give T cell receptor beta chains drawn from one sample of a study of blood T cells in healthy people across ages. Via MiXCR, TCRdb re-called the 5' RACE reads, giving one row per CDR3 protein. The sample holds 650,000 to 800,000 distinct CDR3 sequences; 44% are singletons and the top ten take about a fifth. The sample was blood. The receptors stem from a man in his sixties in good health. Each CDR3 is given with its conserved first and last residue. D genes are given only for firm matches. Clone sizes are given selectively: once, few, many, or a class where the clone is expanded.

d_gene,v_gene,j_gene,abundance,CDR3aa,CDR3nt
NA,TRBV15,TRBJ2-5,few,CATSSPQGQETQYF,TGTGCCACCAGCAGCCCACAGGGACAAGAGACCCAGTACTTC
NA,TRBV24-1,TRBJ1-2,NA,CATSDATGTVYGYTF,TGTGCCACCAGTGATGCCACCGGGACGGTCTATGGCTACACCTTC
NA,TRBV5-5,TRBJ2-7,few,CASSSAAGGYEQYF,TGTGCCAGCAGCTCGGCAGCGGGCGGCTACGAGCAGTACTTC
TRBD2,TRBV27,TRBJ2-2,NA,CASSTGLAVNTGELFF,TGTGCCAGCAGCACGGGACTAGCGGTGAACACCGGGGAGCTGTTTTTT
TRBD2,TRBV4-3,TRBJ2-1,few,CASGLAGAYEQFF,TGCGCCAGCGGGCTAGCGGGGGCTTATGAGCAGTTCTTC
NA,TRBV20-1,TRBJ2-5,NA,CSARESRAGAVTQYF,TGCAGTGCCAGAGAGTCTCGGGCAGGGGCGGTGACCCAGTACTTC
TRBD1,TRBV28,TRBJ1-2,NA,CASREQGALIGYGYTF,TGTGCCAGCAGGGAACAGGGGGCGCTTATTGGCTATGGCTACACCTTC
NA,TRBV7-9,TRBJ1-4,once,CASSLVYRRDEKLFF,TGTGCCAGCAGCTTAGTCTACAGGAGGGATGAAAAACTGTTTTTT
NA,TRBV20-1,TRBJ2-7,NA,CSASPSSSYEQYF,TGCAGTGCCTCCCCTTCGAGCTCCTACGAGCAGTACTTC
NA,TRBV7-2,TRBJ1-6,once,CANSLINSPLHF,TGTGCCAACAGCTTAATAAATTCACCCCTCCACTTT
NA,TRBV11-2,TRBJ2-4,NA,CASSSYLDKKNIQYF,TGTGCCAGCAGCTCCTACCTGGACAAAAAAAACATTCAGTACTTC
NA,TRBV12-3/TRBV12-4,TRBJ2-6,many,CASSKPGTLRSANVLTF,TGTGCCAGCAGCAAGCCCGGGACCTTAAGATCTGCCAACGTCCTGACTTTC
NA,TRBV10-3,TRBJ1-2,NA,CAISESGCDYTF,TGTGCCATCAGTGAGTCTGGGTGCGACTACACCTTC
NA,TRBV7-2,TRBJ1-2,NA,CASSLDRNYGCTF,TGTGCCAGCAGCCTCGACAGGAACTATGGCTGCACCTTC
NA,TRBV5-6,TRBJ1-2,NA,CASSFDPFTNYGYTF,TGTGCCAGCAGCTTTGATCCCTTTACTAACTATGGCTACACCTTC
NA,TRBV15,TRBJ2-3,NA,CATSRVFDGTYNTDTQYF,TGTGCCACCAGCAGAGTCTTTGACGGGACATATAACACAGATACGCAGTATTTT
TRBD1,TRBV29-1,TRBJ2-1,NA,CSVGTGGGYNEQFF,TGCAGCGTAGGGACAGGGGGCGGGTACAATGAGCAGTTCTTC
NA,TRBV4-1,TRBJ2-4,NA,CASSQDMSIGIQYF,TGCGCCAGCAGCCAAGATATGTCGATTGGCATTCAGTACTTC
TRBD2,TRBV5-1,TRBJ2-1,NA,CAIRLRLAGYNEQFF,TGCGCCATCCGCTTGAGACTAGCGGGTTACAATGAGCAGTTCTTC
NA,TRBV6-2/TRBV6-3,TRBJ1-1,NA,CASSSRKNTEAFF,TGTGCCAGCAGTTCACGTAAGAACACTGAAGCTTTCTTT
NA,TRBV5-1,TRBJ2-7,few,CASSLNSGYEQYF,TGCGCCAGCAGCTTGAATTCTGGTTACGAGCAGTACTTC
NA,TRBV20-1,TRBJ1-2,few,CSASTPRLGPYGYTF,TGCAGTGCTAGTACCCCCCGGCTGGGACCCTATGGCTACACCTTC
NA,TRBV29-1,TRBJ2-7,NA,CSVALLGSGASYEQYF,TGCAGCGTTGCACTTTTGGGCAGTGGAGCCTCCTACGAGCAGTACTTC
NA,TRBV12-3/TRBV12-4,TRBJ1-1,few,CASSFANTEAFF,TGTGCCAGCAGTTTCGCGAACACTGAAGCTTTCTTT
NA,TRBV28,TRBJ1-2,NA,CASSSPGAGYMYGYTF,TGTGCCAGCAGTTCACCCGGCGCAGGATACATGTATGGCTACACCTTC
NA,TRBV4-3,TRBJ1-5,few,CASSQEVTQPQHF,TGCGCCAGCAGCCAAGAGGTGACCCAGCCCCAGCATTTT
NA,TRBV28,TRBJ2-7,few,CASGQSPYEQYF,TGTGCCAGCGGACAGTCGCCTTACGAGCAGTACTTC
NA,TRBV5-1,TRBJ2-3,many,CASSLATAAGATKDTQYF,TGCGCCAGCAGCTTGGCCACGGCGGCGGGGGCTACGAAGGATACGCAGTATTTT
NA,TRBV6-6,TRBJ1-1,NA,CATTVTQNTEAFF,TGTGCCACCACGGTGACACAGAACACTGAAGCTTTCTTT
TRBD1,TRBV28,TRBJ2-7,few,CASSLKGQISYEQYF,TGTGCCAGCAGCCTAAAGGGACAGATCAGCTACGAGCAGTACTTC
NA,TRBV12-3/TRBV12-4,TRBJ2-3,NA,CASRPSAGNTDTQYF,TGTGCCAGCAGACCTAGTGCGGGTAACACAGATACGCAGTATTTT
NA,TRBV12-3/TRBV12-4,TRBJ2-5,once,CASSRDDGKQYF,TGTGCCAGCAGCCGGGACGATGGCAAGCAGTACTTC